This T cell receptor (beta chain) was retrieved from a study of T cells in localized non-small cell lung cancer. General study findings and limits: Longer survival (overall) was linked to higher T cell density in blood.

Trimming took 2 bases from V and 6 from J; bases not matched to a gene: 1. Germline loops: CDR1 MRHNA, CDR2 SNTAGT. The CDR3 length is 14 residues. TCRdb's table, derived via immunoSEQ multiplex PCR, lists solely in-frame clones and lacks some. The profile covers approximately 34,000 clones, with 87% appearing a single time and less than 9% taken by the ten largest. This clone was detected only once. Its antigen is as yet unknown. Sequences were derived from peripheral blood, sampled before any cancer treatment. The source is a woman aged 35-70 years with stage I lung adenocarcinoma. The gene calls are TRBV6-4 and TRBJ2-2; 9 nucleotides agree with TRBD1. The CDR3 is CASSDGTGSGELFF. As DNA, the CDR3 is TGTGCCAGCAGTGACGGGACAGGGTCCGGGGAGCTGTTTTTT.